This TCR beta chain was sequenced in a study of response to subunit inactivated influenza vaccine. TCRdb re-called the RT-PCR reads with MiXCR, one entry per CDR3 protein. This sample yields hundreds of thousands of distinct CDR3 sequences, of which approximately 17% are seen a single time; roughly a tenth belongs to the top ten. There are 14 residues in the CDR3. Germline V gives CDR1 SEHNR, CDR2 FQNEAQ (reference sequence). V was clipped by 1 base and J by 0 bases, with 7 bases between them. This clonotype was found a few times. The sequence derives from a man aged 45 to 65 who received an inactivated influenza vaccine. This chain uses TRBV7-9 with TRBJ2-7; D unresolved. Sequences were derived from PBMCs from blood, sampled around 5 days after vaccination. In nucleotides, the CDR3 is TGTGCCAGCAGCTTAGACCTCTCCTCCTACGAGCAGTACTTC. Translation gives CASSLDLSSYEQYF.